The clone carrying this TCR beta chain was found once. The data are from a study of blood T cell repertoires in COVID-19. Study overall: Samples representing acute and convalescent COVID-19 were sourced from the United States, Italy and Spain. The cDNA or gDNA used as material had been derived from T cells, B-cell-depleted T cells, or PBMCs.

This CDR3 spans 10 amino acids. CDR1 and CDR2 (germline): SQVTM, ANQGSEA. Trimming cost V 7 bases and J 11 bases, with 14 bases left between them. The authors' processing: Reference gene primer amplification gave nucleated cell count estimates. Some clones are missing from TCRdb's copy, which holds only in-frame ones; the method was immunoSEQ multiplex PCR. V, J and clone size were drawn from that table, and D and trimming were deduced from the DNA. Seen here are about 150,000 clones, 76% observed once, and the top ten hold about 4%. Sequenced sample: peripheral blood. This rearrangement joins TRBV29-1 to TRBJ1-1; D gene ambiguous. This sequence was found in a woman older than 75 with acute or convalescent COVID-19. The CDR3 DNA reads TGCAGCGGGACTAACCCTTCGGCTTTCTTT. Translated, it gives CSGTNPSAFF.